A single sample gave rise to the 4 T cell receptor beta chains below, sequenced in a study of early T cells in non-severe SARS-CoV-2 infection. TCRdb redid the calling of the 5' RACE reads with MiXCR, one entry per CDR3 protein. This sample carries about 70,000 distinct CDR3 sequences, about 4.9% of them seen once, and the ten largest clones take roughly 3.6%. The sequenced sample was whole blood, obtained at baseline. The receptors shown here come from an adult who was a healthcare worker with PCR-confirmed SARS-CoV-2 infection or an uninfected control (not recorded which). The donor label of this sample is uncertain.

In its sample, this clonotype was seen a few times. The CDR3 DNA follows: TGTGCCAGCAGCCTACGACCTATTGGACAGGGGAACACTGAAGCTTTCTTT. Amino acid sequence: CASSLRPIGQGNTEAFF. The V and J genes are TRBV9 and TRBJ1-1; 8 bases are shared with TRBD1. The germline V gene has CDR1 SGDLS and CDR2 YYNGEE. The J segment lost 1 base and the V segment lost 4 bases, leaving 12 bases of the junction unmatched. The CDR3 has 17 amino acids.

This clonotype was picked up many times. At one end, the junction sequence differs from germline, possibly due to a read error. J is TRBJ2-2 and V is TRBV11-2, with TRBD2 as a possible D gene (6 bases). Germline values: CDR1 SGHAT, CDR2 FQNNGV. The CDR3 is 16 amino acids. The CDR3 is CASSPVGGTNTGELFF. The CDR3 DNA sequence: TGTGCCAGCAGCCCAGTCGGGGGTACGAACACCGGGGAGCTTTTTTTT.

Ten or more counts support this clonotype. The chain carries TRBV6-4 and TRBJ2-1, with 8 bases fitting TRBD2. This CDR3 is built from 15 residues. Germline V gene lookup returns CDR1 MRHNA and CDR2 SNTAGT. The J segment lost 9 bases and the V segment lost 0 bases, leaving 7 bases of the junction unmatched. The CDR3 DNA reads as TGTGCCAGCAGTGACTCCGACGGGGGGGCGGGTGAGCAGTTCTTC. It translates to CASSDSDGGAGEQFF.

V usage is TRBV28 and J usage is TRBJ2-7, with a possible D match to TRBD1 (5 bases). Trimming took 3 bases from V and 0 from J, leaving 9 bases between them. The CDR3 totals 14 residues. Per the germline V gene, CDR1 is MDHEN and CDR2 is SYDVKM. CDR3 DNA: TGTGCCAGCAGTTTGCAGGGTTACTCCTACGAGCAGTACTTC. Translation gives CASSLQGYSYEQYF.